This TCR beta chain was observed in a study of low-dose radiotherapy and immunotherapy resistance in tumors. Study-level information: Per fraction, Cohort 2 was given 1 Gy every two weeks, accumulating a total of 13 Gy over 26 weeks.

Covering alpha and beta chains, TRAV- and TRBV-specific primers were used for the first-strand cDNA. The TCRs were subjected to amplification over 20 PCR cycles employing a constant-region primer in conjunction with a V-primer adapter. MiXCR, run by TCRdb on the reads, gives a single entry per CDR3 protein. The table has fewer than 8,500 distinct CDR3 sequences, about 60% seen once. CDR3 length equals 15 residues. The V and J ends lost 4 bases and 3 bases, in that order; junction bases with no gene match: 2. CDR1 and CDR2 (germline): MNHEY, SVGEGT. The chain joins TRBV6-2 or TRBV6-3 to TRBJ2-7, with 14 bases identical to TRBD2. The origin of this receptor is a human donor with advanced metastatic prostate, ovarian, gallbladder or colorectal cancer (not recorded which). This table probably holds off-target reads from a library built for another chain. The CDR3 loop is CASSSGTSGSYEQYF. CDR3 DNA: TGTGCCAGCAGTTCGGGGACTAGCGGGAGCTACGAGCAGTACTTC.